This T cell receptor (beta chain) was retrieved from a study of vaccination and CD4 T cells after COVID-19. The CDR3 runs to 18 residues. Indicated treatment: roughly 10-day PBMC culture with coronavirus spike peptide pools or control peptides (ViraFEST assay). Sequence data for DNA of cultured CD4+ T cells were generated by the Oncomine TCR Beta short-read assay. TCRdb called the PCR reads again in MiXCR, with one record for every CDR3 protein. The profile covers about 25,000 distinct CDR3 sequences, with around half appearing a single time and 6.1% taken by the ten largest. Regarding this clonotype: The antigen remains undetermined.

The receptor comes from a human donor who had recovered from COVID-19. The chain carries TRBV21-1 and TRBJ1-5; no DNA check was done on the table's D call, TRBD1. TRBV21-1 is an annotated pseudogene. The sequencing input was CD4+ T cells from blood, cultured in vitro. Written as DNA, the CDR3 is TGTGCCAGCAGCAAAGTGTGGGACAGTGGCACAATAAATCGGCCCCAGCATTTT. This codes for CASSKVWDSGTINRPQHF.